The 23 T cell receptor beta chains presented below share a single source sample, sequenced in a study of beta chain features in type 1 diabetes. Study findings and constraints: Significant though moderate, a shortening of TCRB CDR3s appeared in all four CD4+ subsets of Type 1 diabetes patients.

These TCRs' antigens remain unknown. Reverse transcription of all isolated RNA meant that expressed TCRB transcripts were sequenced. Produced via immunoSEQ multiplex PCR; TCRdb's table is partial and in-frame only. The sample holds about 150,000 clones; roughly an eighth are singletons and the top ten take 1% to 1.5%. Sequenced sample: central memory CD4+ T cells from blood. These receptors were obtained from a man younger than 35 with type 1 diabetes.

The chain links TRBV5-1 to TRBJ1-2; D is ambiguous. V was shortened by 4 bases and J by 4 bases, with 14 bases between the two germline ends. Per germline, CDR1 SGHRS and CDR2 YFSETQ. The CDR3 is made up of 14 amino acids. Written as DNA, the CDR3 is TGCGCCAGCAGCCCTCCCGAAGAGGTCTATGGCTACACCTTC. It codes for CASSPPEEVYGYTF. Complete variable domain (other parts from reference TRBV5-1 and TRBJ1-2): KAGVTQTPRYLIKTRGQQVTLSCSPISGHRSVSWYQQTPGQGLQFLFEYFSETQRNKGNFPGRFSGRQFSNSRSEMNVSTLELGDSALYLCASSPPEEVYGYTFGSGTRLTVV.

This clone has a handful of counts. The sample contains more than one DNA sequence encoding this CDR3. The V gene is TRBV5-1, the J gene TRBJ2-5; D is undetermined. Trimming took 0 bases from V and 5 from J, leaving 11 bases between them. The CDR3 is 14 amino acids. In germline, CDR1 is SGHRS, CDR2 YFSETQ. The CDR3 coding sequence is TGCGCCAGCAGCTTGGTTGGTGACGGGGAGACCCAGTACTTC. Translation: CASSLVGDGETQYF.

This clone showed up just a few times. The V gene is TRBV7-2, the J gene TRBJ2-3, with D possibly TRBD2 on 6 matching bases. The V end was cut by 4 bases, the J end by 4 bases, with 15 bases between. This CDR3 comprises 15 residues. Germline assignment: CDR1 SGHTA and CDR2 FQGNSA. The CDR3 DNA reads as TGTGCCAGCAGCTCTTCATTAACGGGGGCAGATACGCAGTATTTT. Encoded protein: CASSSSLTGADTQYF.

This chain connects TRBV29-1 to TRBJ1-1, with TRBD1 matching 8 bases. The ends lost 4 bases at V and 1 base at J; junction bases unmatched: 8. Germline V gene lookup returns CDR1 SQVTM and CDR2 ANQGSEA. The CDR3 covers 15 residues. The CDR3 region is CSVVWTGSANTEAFF. CDR3 coding DNA: TGCAGCGTTGTTTGGACAGGGTCCGCGAACACTGAAGCTTTCTTT. The whole variable domain, filled in from reference TRBV29-1 and TRBJ1-1, reads SAVISQKPSRDICQRGTSLTIQCQVDSQVTMMFWYRQQPGQSLTLIATANQGSEATYESGFVIDKFPISRPNLTFSTLTVSNMSPEDSSIYLCSVVWTGSANTEAFFGQGTRLTVV.

This clone was observed many times. J is TRBJ2-3 and V is TRBV7-9, with D possibly TRBD2 on 5 matching bases. Per germline, CDR1 SEHNR and CDR2 FQNEAQ (reference sequence). CDR3 size: 17 residues. The V and J ends lost 3 bases and 4 bases respectively, with 20 bases between them. As DNA, the CDR3 is TGTGCCAGCAGCTTCGACCTCCTGGGCGGGTTAGCAGATACGCAGTATTTT. Translated: CASSFDLLGGLADTQYF.

This clone ranks as medium-sized. This chain joins TRBV28 and TRBJ1-2; D not certain. The CDR3 totals 16 residues. Per germline, CDR1 MDHEN and CDR2 SYDVKM. The V gene lost 6 bases and the J gene lost 4 bases, with 21 bases spanning the gap. CDR3 region: CASRPPEGRLPYGYTF. The CDR3 nucleotides read TGTGCCAGCAGACCTCCCGAGGGCAGGCTCCCCTATGGCTACACCTTC.

A few counts support this clone. The chain employs TRBV29-1 and TRBJ1-2; 8 nucleotides agree with TRBD1. Trimming took 7 bases from V and 6 from J; bases not matched to a gene: 13. The CDR3 has 14 residues. From germline, CDR1 is SQVTM and CDR2 ANQGSEA. The CDR3 region has the DNA TGCAGCGCGGATGGGACAGGCGGGATGGATGGCTACACCTTC. Translated, it gives CSADGTGGMDGYTF.

This clone was seen a few times. V and J are TRBV6-1 and TRBJ2-4; the match to TRBD2 covers 13 bases. V trimming: 7 bases; J trimming: 5 bases; junction bases outside the gene matches: 5. CDR3 length: 15 amino acids. Germline values: CDR1 MNHNS, CDR2 SASEGT. CDR3 protein: CASTGLAGDQNIQYF. In DNA form, the CDR3 reads TGTGCCAGCACCGGACTAGCGGGGGACCAAAACATTCAGTACTTC.

The rearrangement uses TRBV27 and TRBJ2-7; the D gene is possibly TRBD1 (6 bases). The V end lost 4 bases, the J end lost 3 bases, and 13 bases lay between the germline ends. This CDR3 contains 14 residues. Germline assignment: CDR1 MNHEY and CDR2 SMNVEV (reference sequence). CDR3 protein: CASSYMDRGYEQYF. The CDR3 DNA follows: TGTGCCAGCAGTTATATGGACAGAGGCTACGAGCAGTACTTC.

The rearrangement links TRBV4-1 to TRBJ2-1, with 9 bases fitting TRBD2. The V segment lost 0 bases and the J segment 8 bases; nucleotides outside the gene matches: 8. CDR3 length: 16 amino acids. Germline CDR1 MGHRA, CDR2 YSYEKL. CDR3 coding DNA: TGCGCCAGCAGCCAAGACCCACCTAGCGGGACATATGAGCAGTTCTTC. Translated, it gives CASSQDPPSGTYEQFF.

This chain connects TRBV27 to TRBJ1-2, with 7 bases that match TRBD1. The junction had 11 bases not matched to a gene; V was cut back by 6 bases and J by 4 bases. The CDR3 has 15 amino acids. Germline CDR1 is MNHEY and CDR2 is SMNVEV (reference sequence). In DNA, the CDR3 is TGTGCCAGCAGCCCCGAACAGGGGCTTGTCTATGGCTACACCTTC. Encoded protein: CASSPEQGLVYGYTF.

V and J are TRBV20-1 and TRBJ2-5; perhaps D is TRBD1 or TRBD2 (5 bases each). This CDR3 contains 11 residues. V gave up 7 bases and J gave up 4 bases, with 10 bases separating them. The germline gives CDR1 DFQATT, CDR2 SNEGSKA (reference sequence). In nucleotides, the CDR3 is TGCAGTGTAGTCGGGGCAGAGACCCAGTACTTC. It codes for CSVVGAETQYF.

There are a few counts of this clone. The chain recombines TRBV15 with TRBJ1-1, with TRBD1 as a possible D gene (5 bases). Trimming took 3 bases from V and 7 from J, leaving 9 bases between them. The germline V gene has CDR1 LNHNV and CDR2 YYDKDF (reference sequence). The CDR3 sequence is 12 residues long. The CDR3 nucleotides read TGTGCCACCAGCAGGATGGGGGATGAAGCTTTCTTT. Amino acids: CATSRMGDEAFF.

The chain links TRBV20-1 to TRBJ1-1; D remains unclear. The CDR3 length is 11 residues. V dropped 5 bases and J dropped 6 bases, with 10 bases sitting between them. CDR1 is DFQATT and CDR2 is SNEGSKA in the germline V gene (reference sequence). CDR3 in DNA: TGCAGTGCTGCCGATGCACCTGAAGCTTTCTTT. The encoded protein is CSAADAPEAFF.

The CDR3 region has the DNA TGTGCCTGGAGTCCTCGATCCAAGTACTATGGCTACACCTTC. It encodes CAWSPRSKYYGYTF. The chain is built from TRBV30 and TRBJ1-2; D is unresolved. V lost 2 bases to trimming and J lost 3 bases, with 13 bases between them. From germline, CDR1 is GTSNPN and CDR2 SVGIG (reference sequence). The length of the CDR3 is 14 residues. Drawing the rest from reference TRBV30 and TRBJ1-2, the complete variable domain is SQTIHQWPATLVQPVGSPLSLECTVEGTSNPNLYWYRQAAGRGLQLLFYSVGIGQISSEVPQNLSASRPQDRQFILSSKKLLLSDSGFYLCAWSPRSKYYGYTFGSGTRLTVV.

This clone occurred a few times. V is TRBV27 and J is TRBJ2-3; either TRBD1 or TRBD2 may supply D (6 bases each). Between the trimmed V and J ends, which lost 7 bases and 0 bases, there was a span of 8 bases. The CDR3 loop spans 13 amino acids. Germline V gene lookup returns CDR1 MNHEY and CDR2 SMNVEV (reference sequence). CDR3 in amino acids: CASKGGSTDTQYF. The CDR3 DNA sequence: TGTGCCAGCAAGGGGGGTAGCACAGATACGCAGTATTTT.

The table lists this clone with a few counts. The V and J genes are TRBV27 and TRBJ2-3; TRBD2 matches at 8 bases. The CDR3 length is 16 residues. From germline, CDR1 is MNHEY and CDR2 SMNVEV (reference sequence). J was trimmed by 1 base and V by 5 bases; bases with no gene match: 8. The CDR3 DNA is TGTGCCAGCAGTCCCCTAGTAGCGGGGCGCACAGATACGCAGTATTTT. This sequence encodes CASSPLVAGRTDTQYF.

The chain links TRBV9 to TRBJ2-3; either TRBD1 or TRBD2 may supply D (5 bases each). The CDR3 is 15 amino acids. Germline V lookup: CDR1 SGDLS, CDR2 YYNGEE. The V gene lost 4 bases and the J gene lost 4 bases, with 16 bases spanning the gap. For the CDR3, the DNA is TGTGCCAGCAGCTCCACCTTGGGGGTAGCAGATACGCAGTATTTT. Its translation is CASSSTLGVADTQYF.

The chain employs TRBV5-1 and TRBJ1-2, with TRBD1 identical over 7 bases. The length of the CDR3 is 14 residues. V lost 3 bases and J lost 8; bases outside the gene matches: 10. Germline CDR1 SGHRS, CDR2 YFSETQ. CDR3 amino acids: CASSWGTEAEGYTF. The CDR3 coding sequence is TGCGCCAGCAGCTGGGGGACAGAGGCGGAGGGCTACACCTTC.

The table lists this clone with many counts. This chain links TRBV27 with TRBJ2-6; unclear D gene. Germline CDR1 MNHEY, CDR2 SMNVEV (reference sequence). This CDR3 region has 15 residues. V shed 0 bases and J shed 2 bases, with 5 bases lying between them. CDR3 sequence reads: CASSLSDAGANVLTF. CDR3 sequence (DNA): TGTGCCAGCAGTTTATCGGATGCTGGGGCCAACGTCCTGACTTTC.

This clone has a handful of counts. This chain joins TRBV27 and TRBJ2-7; TRBD1 matches at 9 bases. Trimming removed 4 bases from V and 2 bases from J; junction bases left unmatched: 6. The CDR3 is 15 amino acids. CDR1 and CDR2 from the germline V gene are MNHEY and SMNVEV (reference sequence). Here the CDR3 DNA reads TGTGCCAGCAGTTGGACCGGGACAGGGACCTACGAGCAGTACTTC. Protein: CASSWTGTGTYEQYF.

This clone was recorded a few times. Additional DNA sequences in this sample encode the identical CDR3. The rearrangement links TRBV29-1 to TRBJ2-1; either TRBD1 or TRBD2 may supply D (5 bases each). The CDR3 is 16 amino acids. Germline V CDR1 and CDR2: SQVTM, ANQGSEA. V gave up 7 bases and J gave up 0 bases, with 19 bases separating them. The CDR3: CSAGTGLGVSYNEQFF. In nucleotides, the CDR3 is TGCAGCGCTGGGACGGGGCTCGGCGTCTCCTACAATGAGCAGTTCTTC.

This clone has only a few counts. The chain carries TRBV27 and TRBJ2-3; D gene ambiguous. Germline CDR1 reads MNHEY; CDR2 reads SMNVEV (reference sequence). The CDR3 extends over 15 amino acids. Trimming left V 3 bases short and J 5 bases short, with 15 bases between. DNA of the CDR3: TGTGCCAGCAGTTTTTGGCAGGCAGGCGAAGATACGCAGTATTTT. Translation: CASSFWQAGEDTQYF.